This TCR beta chain was identified in a study of blood T cells in healthy people across ages. A sample-barcoded 5' primer and a J-beta primer mix were used in a second PCR of roughly 7 to 11 cycles. TCRdb reprocessed the 5' RACE reads via MiXCR and lists one record per CDR3 protein. The sample contains 600,000 to 800,000 distinct CDR3 sequences, about 50% of which appear only once. Germline V CDR1 and CDR2: WSHSY, SAAADI. With 7 bases clipped from V and 1 base from J, the junction kept 6 bases outside the gene matches. The CDR3 sequence is 15 residues long. The TCR originated in a woman at least 80 years old in good health. What was sequenced was blood. This chain links TRBV10-2 with TRBJ1-1, with TRBD1 matching over 10 bases. The CDR3 DNA reads as TGCGCCAGCAATGACAGGGGGCGGGAGAACACTGAAGCTTTCTTT. It is translated as CASNDRGRENTEAFF.